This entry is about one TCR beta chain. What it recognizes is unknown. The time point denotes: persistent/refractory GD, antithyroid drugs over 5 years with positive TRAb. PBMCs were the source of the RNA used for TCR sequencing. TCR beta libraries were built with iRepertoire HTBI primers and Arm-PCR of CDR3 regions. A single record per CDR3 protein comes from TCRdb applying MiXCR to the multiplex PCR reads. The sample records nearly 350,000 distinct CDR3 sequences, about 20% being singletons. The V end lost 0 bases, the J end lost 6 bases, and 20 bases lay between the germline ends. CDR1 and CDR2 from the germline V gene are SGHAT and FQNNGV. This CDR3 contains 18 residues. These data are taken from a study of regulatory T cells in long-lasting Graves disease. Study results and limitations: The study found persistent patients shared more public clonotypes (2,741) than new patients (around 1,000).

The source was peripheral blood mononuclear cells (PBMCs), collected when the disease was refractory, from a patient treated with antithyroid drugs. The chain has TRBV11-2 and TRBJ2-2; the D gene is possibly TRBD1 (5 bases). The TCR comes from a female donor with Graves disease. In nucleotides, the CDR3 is TGTGCCAGCAGCTTAGATTGGCTTCGTCTCAGGGATCCCGGGGAGCTGTTTTTT. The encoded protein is CASSLDWLRLRDPGELFF.